The 8 T cell receptor beta chains given below trace back to one sample, sequenced in a study of blood T cells in healthy people across ages. Next came a second PCR, run for about 7 to 12 cycles, which used a sample-barcoded 5' primer along with a J-beta primer mix. TCRdb analysed the 5' RACE reads with MiXCR anew, one entry per CDR3 protein. The top ten hold roughly 23% of the sample, which has 1,800,000 or so distinct CDR3 sequences, 39% seen once. The sample comprised blood. The receptor source for this set is a human donor in good health.

V usage is TRBV29-1 and J usage is TRBJ1-5, with TRBD1 identical over 7 bases. CDR1 and CDR2 (germline): SQVTM, ANQGSEA. V lost 2 bases to trimming and J lost 1 base; unmatched junction nucleotides: 2. This CDR3 spans 14 amino acids. The CDR3 sequence: CSVEIGGSNQPQHF. Written as DNA, the CDR3 is TGCAGCGTTGAAATAGGGGGCAGCAATCAGCCCCAGCATTTT.

The V call is TRBV6-1, the J call TRBJ2-7, with TRBD1 as a possible D gene (5 bases). CDR3 length: 14 residues. V was pared by 3 bases and J by 6 bases, with 15 bases between. CDR1 and CDR2 from the germline V gene are MNHNS and SASEGT. This CDR3 is CASSETRVGAEQYF. The CDR3 bases are TGTGCCAGCAGTGAGACCAGGGTTGGTGCCGAGCAGTACTTC.

This chain uses TRBV21-1 with TRBJ2-7; the table's D call of TRBD2 was not tested on the DNA. TRBV21-1 is a documented pseudogene. CDR3 length: 15 amino acids. This CDR3 is CASTRLAGYVYEQYF. DNA of the CDR3: TGTGCCAGCACCAGACTAGCGGGCTACGTCTACGAGCAGTACTTC.

This clonotype was counted ten times or more. V gene TRBV29-1 combines with J gene TRBJ2-5; TRBD1 matches at 7 bases. The V segment lost 6 bases and the J segment 3 bases; nucleotides outside the gene matches: 4. The CDR3 extends over 12 amino acids. The germline V gene has CDR1 SQVTM and CDR2 ANQGSEA. The CDR3 DNA follows: TGCAGCGTCCGGACAGGAGAAGAGACCCAGTACTTC. Translation: CSVRTGEETQYF. The variable domain in full, with the rest retrieved from reference TRBV29-1 and TRBJ2-5, is SAVISQKPSRDICQRGTSLTIQCQVDSQVTMMFWYRQQPGQSLTLIATANQGSEATYESGFVIDKFPISRPNLTFSTLTVSNMSPEDSSIYLCSVRTGEETQYFGPGTRLLVL.

This chain connects TRBV2 to TRBJ2-1; 9 bases agree with TRBD2. Per germline, CDR1 SNHLY and CDR2 FYNNEI. CDR3 length: 14 amino acids. Trimming removed 4 bases from V and 8 bases from J; junction bases left unmatched: 6. The CDR3 region is CASSALRGGDEQFF. The CDR3 nucleotides read TGTGCCAGCAGTGCTCTGCGGGGGGGCGATGAGCAGTTCTTC. The whole variable domain, remainder taken from reference TRBV2 and TRBJ2-1, is EPEVTQTPSHQVTQMGQEVILRCVPISNHLYFYWYRQILGQKVEFLVSFYNNEISEKSEIFDDQFSVERPDGSNFTLKIRSTKLEDSAMYFCASSALRGGDEQFFGPGTRLTVL.

The V gene is TRBV27, the J gene TRBJ2-1; D unclear. The V end lost 5 bases, the J end lost 0 bases, and 14 bases lay between the germline ends. The CDR3 covers 16 residues. CDR1 MNHEY and CDR2 SMNVEV come from the germline V gene (reference sequence). The CDR3 nucleotides read TGTGCCAGCAGTCCATACGGCCCCAGCTCCTACAATGAGCAGTTCTTC. It translates to CASSPYGPSSYNEQFF.

This sequence joins TRBV7-2 and TRBJ2-5; weak D call: TRBD2 (5 bases). V was trimmed by 5 bases and J by 11 bases, leaving 21 bases between them. This CDR3 has 14 residues. CDR1 is SGHTA and CDR2 is FQGNSA in the germline V gene. The CDR3 sequence is CASSPGVGHYEQYF. CDR3 DNA: TGTGCCAGCAGCCCCGGGGTTGGGCACTATGAGCAGTACTTC.

The rearrangement links TRBV18 to TRBJ1-2, with unresolved D. This CDR3 has 12 residues. V was cut by 0 bases and J by 11 bases, with 10 bases left in between. Germline V gives CDR1 KGHSH, CDR2 LQKENI. The CDR3 DNA sequence: TGTGCCAGCTCACCACCTAACAGTATTTACACCTTC. It encodes CASSPPNSIYTF.